Listed below are T cell receptor beta chains from one sample, sequenced in a study of post-analysis software for immune sequencing data. From the PCR reads, TCRdb called clonotypes with MiXCR, one entry per CDR3 protein. The table shows 450,000 to 700,000 distinct CDR3 sequences, with around 40% occurring only once. Sequencing was performed on blood. These receptors all stem from a girl aged 5-17 years with multiple sclerosis. The CDR3 runs from the conserved cysteine through the conserved F or W. The D gene is left open where the match is weak. Some rows mark clone size as missing; the rest say once, few, many or name a class of expanded clone.

J | V | size | D | DNA | CDR3
TRBJ2-7 | TRBV15 | few | TRBD1 | TGTGCCACCCGAGGGCAGGGGGCCTACGAGCAGTACTTC | CATRGQGAYEQYF
TRBJ2-3 | TRBV30 | . | TRBD2 | TGTGCCTGGAGTGGCCGCGGGAGTGGAGATACGCAGTATTTT | CAWSGRGSGDTQYF
TRBJ1-6 | TRBV20-1 | . | . | TGCAGTGCTACCGCCGGGACGAATAATTCACCCCTCCACTTT | CSATAGTNNSPLHF
TRBJ1-2 | TRBV6-1 | few | . | TGTGCCAGCAGTGAAATACAGGGTAGGGGCTACACCTTC | CASSEIQGRGYTF
TRBJ1-1 | TRBV29-1 | few | . | TGCAGCGCCCACAGGACAGTGAACACTGAAGCTTTCTTT | CSAHRTVNTEAFF
TRBJ2-1 | TRBV9 | few | . | TGTGCCAGCAGCGTAGAATCGGGAGTGGACAATGAGCAGTTCTTC | CASSVESGVDNEQFF
TRBJ2-7 | TRBV20-1 | . | . | TGCAGTGCTAGAGAGGGGCGACGGTCTAACTCCTACGAGCAGTACTTC | CSAREGRRSNSYEQYF
TRBJ2-1 | TRBV20-1 | . | TRBD1 | TGCAGTGCCAGGGGGACAGGGTGGGCCTACAATGAGCAGTTCTTC | CSARGTGWAYNEQFF
TRBJ2-1 | TRBV7-8 | . | TRBD2 | TGTGCCAGCAGCCCAACCGGGGGACTAGCGGGAGACAATGAGCAGTTCTTC | CASSPTGGLAGDNEQFF
TRBJ2-1 | TRBV2 | . | TRBD2 | TGTGCCAGCAGTGAAATAGCGGGGGGGCTCAGTGAGCAGTTCTTC | CASSEIAGGLSEQFF
TRBJ2-7 | TRBV20-1 | . | TRBD1 | TGCAGTGCTAAAGCCCTGCAGGACAGGGAGTTATACGAGCAGTACTTC | CSAKALQDRELYEQYF
TRBJ2-7 | TRBV7-2 | once | . | TGTGCCAGCAGCCTGGCCTACAAGCAGTACTTC | CASSLAYKQYF
TRBJ2-5 | TRBV10-3 | few | TRBD2 | TGTGCCACCGCCGGGACTACAGAGAAAGAGACCCAGTACTTC | CATAGTTEKETQYF
TRBJ2-5 | TRBV10-3 | . | TRBD2 | TGTGCCATCAGTGGGCGCCTAGCGGGAGTAAGCGAGACCCAGTACTTC | CAISGRLAGVSETQYF
TRBJ2-1 | TRBV6-2/TRBV6-3 | . | . | TGTGCCAGCAGCCGCCCCAGACAAAACATTCAGTTCTTC | CASSRPRQNIQFF
TRBJ1-5 | TRBV4-2 | . | . | TGTGCCAGCAGCCAAGATTACGGTCAGCCCCAGCATTTT | CASSQDYGQPQHF
TRBJ1-2 | TRBV4-1 | . | . | TGCGCCAGCAGCCCTGGGCTTTCTATAGGCTACACCTTC | CASSPGLSIGYTF
TRBJ1-2 | TRBV7-9 | . | . | TGTGCCAGCAGCCCGAATCTGTTGGGGTTTGGCTACACCTTC | CASSPNLLGFGYTF
TRBJ2-3 | TRBV20-1 | . | . | TGCAGTGCCGTATTGAATACGCAGTATTTT | CSAVLNTQYF
TRBJ2-1 | TRBV13 | . | TRBD2 | TGTGCCAGCAGCCCGGGACTAGCGGGAGGGGGATACAATGAGCAGTTCTTC | CASSPGLAGGGYNEQFF
TRBJ2-7 | TRBV12-3/TRBV12-4 | few | . | TGTGCCAGCAGTTTTAACTTGAGGGACGAGCAGTACTTC | CASSFNLRDEQYF
TRBJ1-1 | TRBV10-3 | few | TRBD1 | TGTGCCATCAGTGACCCGGGACAGAGAAGTGACACTGAAGCTTTCTTT | CAISDPGQRSDTEAFF
TRBJ2-1 | TRBV12-3/TRBV12-4 | . | TRBD1 | TGTGCCAGCAGTCTTACAGGGGAAGGAGAGCAGTTCTTC | CASSLTGEGEQFF
TRBJ1-2 | TRBV12-3/TRBV12-4 | . | . | TGTGCCAGCAGTATAGGGCGTCTCGGCTATGACTACACCTTC | CASSIGRLGYDYTF
TRBJ2-1 | TRBV12-3/TRBV12-4 | . | . | TGTGCCAGCAGTTTGAGCGCTCTAAGCTCCTACAATGAGCAGTTCTTC | CASSLSALSSYNEQFF
TRBJ2-7 | TRBV7-9 | . | . | TGTGCCAGCAGCCGGGCCGCCTTGAGGCCCTACGAGCAGTACTTC | CASSRAALRPYEQYF
TRBJ2-5 | TRBV20-1 | few | TRBD1 | TGCAGTGCTAGAGTGGGACAGGGGCGGGAGACCCAGTACTTC | CSARVGQGRETQYF
TRBJ1-5 | TRBV12-3/TRBV12-4 | . | TRBD1 | TGTGCCAGCAGTTTCTCGACAGGGGCAGGGCAGCCCCAGCATTTT | CASSFSTGAGQPQHF
TRBJ2-1 | TRBV5-1 | . | TRBD2 | TGTGCCAGCAGCTTGGCCGGGCTAGCGGATAGTGAGCAGTTCTTC | CASSLAGLADSEQFF
TRBJ2-1 | TRBV4-1 | few | TRBD2 | TGCGCCAGCAGCCAAGCAGTTGTGCGGCTAGCGGGAGGGGGGCAGTTCTTC | CASSQAVVRLAGGGQFF
TRBJ2-7 | TRBV7-9 | . | . | TGTGCCAGCAGCCCGGAAAGGAGCTACGAGCAGTACTTC | CASSPERSYEQYF
TRBJ2-7 | TRBV27 | . | TRBD1 | TGTGCCAGCACACAGGGGAACGAGCAGTACTTC | CASTQGNEQYF
TRBJ2-7 | TRBV27 | . | . | TGTGCCAGCAGCTCACCGAAGTCCGGGACGGAAGACTACGAGCAGTACTTC | CASSSPKSGTEDYEQYF
TRBJ2-7 | TRBV7-8 | . | . | TGTGCCAGCAGCTTAGGGAGCGACGCCTACGAGCAGTACTTC | CASSLGSDAYEQYF
TRBJ2-3 | TRBV11-3 | . | . | TGTGCCAGCAGCTTAGAGACACCAGATACGCAGTATTTT | CASSLETPDTQYF
TRBJ2-5 | TRBV9 | . | TRBD2 | TGTGCCAGCAGTCCCGGGGGGAGGTACCAAGAGACCCAGTACTTC | CASSPGGRYQETQYF
TRBJ2-7 | TRBV4-1 | . | TRBD1 | TGCGCCAGCAGCCAAGTCCCGGGACAGGGGGCATACGAGCAGTACTTC | CASSQVPGQGAYEQYF